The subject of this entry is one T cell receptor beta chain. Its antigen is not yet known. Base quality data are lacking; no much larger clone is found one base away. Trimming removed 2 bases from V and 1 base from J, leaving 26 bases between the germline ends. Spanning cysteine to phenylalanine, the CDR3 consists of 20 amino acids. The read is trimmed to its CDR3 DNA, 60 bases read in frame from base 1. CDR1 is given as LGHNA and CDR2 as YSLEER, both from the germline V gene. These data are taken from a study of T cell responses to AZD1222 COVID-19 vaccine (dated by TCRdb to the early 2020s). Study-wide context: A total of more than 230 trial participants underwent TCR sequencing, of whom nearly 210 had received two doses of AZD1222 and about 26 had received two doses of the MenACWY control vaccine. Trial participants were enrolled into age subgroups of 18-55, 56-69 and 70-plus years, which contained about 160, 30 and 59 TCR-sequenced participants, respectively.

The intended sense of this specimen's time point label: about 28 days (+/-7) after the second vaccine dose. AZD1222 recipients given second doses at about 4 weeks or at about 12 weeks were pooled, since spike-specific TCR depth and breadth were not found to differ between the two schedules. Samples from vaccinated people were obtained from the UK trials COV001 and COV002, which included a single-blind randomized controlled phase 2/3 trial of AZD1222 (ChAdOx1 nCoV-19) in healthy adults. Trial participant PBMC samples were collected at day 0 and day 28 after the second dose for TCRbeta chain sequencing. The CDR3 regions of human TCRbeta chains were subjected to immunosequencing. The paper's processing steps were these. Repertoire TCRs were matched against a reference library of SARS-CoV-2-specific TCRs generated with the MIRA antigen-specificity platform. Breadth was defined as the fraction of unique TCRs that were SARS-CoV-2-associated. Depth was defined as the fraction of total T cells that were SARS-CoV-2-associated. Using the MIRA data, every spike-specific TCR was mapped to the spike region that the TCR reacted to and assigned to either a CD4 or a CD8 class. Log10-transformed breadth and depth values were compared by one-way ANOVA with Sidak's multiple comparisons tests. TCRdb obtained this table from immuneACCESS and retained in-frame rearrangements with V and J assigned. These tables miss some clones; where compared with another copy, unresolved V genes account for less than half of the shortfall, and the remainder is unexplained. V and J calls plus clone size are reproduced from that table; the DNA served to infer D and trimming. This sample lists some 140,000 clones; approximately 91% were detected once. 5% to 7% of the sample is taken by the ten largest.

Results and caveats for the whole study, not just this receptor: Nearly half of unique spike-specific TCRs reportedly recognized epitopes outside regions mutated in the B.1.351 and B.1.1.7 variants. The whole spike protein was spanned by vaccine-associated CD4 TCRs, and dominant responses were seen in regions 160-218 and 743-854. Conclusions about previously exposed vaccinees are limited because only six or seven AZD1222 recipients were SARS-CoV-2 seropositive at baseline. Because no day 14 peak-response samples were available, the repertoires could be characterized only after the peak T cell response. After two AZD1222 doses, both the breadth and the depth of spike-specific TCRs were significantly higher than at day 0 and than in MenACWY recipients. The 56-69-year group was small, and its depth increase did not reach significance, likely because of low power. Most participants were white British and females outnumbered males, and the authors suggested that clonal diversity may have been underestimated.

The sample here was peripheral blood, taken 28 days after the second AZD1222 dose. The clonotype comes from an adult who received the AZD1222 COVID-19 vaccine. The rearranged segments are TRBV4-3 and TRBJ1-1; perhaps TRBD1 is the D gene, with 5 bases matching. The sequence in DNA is TGCGCCAGCAGCCAAAGCCGGGGGGGGACCCTTAGAGAGGAGAACACTGAAGCTTTCTTT. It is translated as CASSQSRGGTLREENTEAFF.